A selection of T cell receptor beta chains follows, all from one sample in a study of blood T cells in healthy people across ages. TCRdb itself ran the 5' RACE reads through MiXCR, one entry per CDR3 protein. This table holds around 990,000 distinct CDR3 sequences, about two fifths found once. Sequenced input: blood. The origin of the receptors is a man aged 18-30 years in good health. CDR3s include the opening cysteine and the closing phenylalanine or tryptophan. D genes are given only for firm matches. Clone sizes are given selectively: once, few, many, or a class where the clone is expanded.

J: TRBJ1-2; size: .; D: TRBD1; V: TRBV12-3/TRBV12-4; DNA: TGTGCCAGCAGTTGGCCGGGACAGGGAGACTATGGCTACACCTTC; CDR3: CASSWPGQGDYGYTF
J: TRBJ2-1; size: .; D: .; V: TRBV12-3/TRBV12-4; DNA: TGTGCCAGCAGCCGGAGTGGGGGATTCTACAATGAGCAGTTCTTC; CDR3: CASSRSGGFYNEQFF
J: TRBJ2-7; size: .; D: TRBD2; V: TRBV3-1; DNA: TGTGCCAGCAGTCGAATTAGCGGGGGAACCTACGAGCAGTACTTC; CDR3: CASSRISGGTYEQYF
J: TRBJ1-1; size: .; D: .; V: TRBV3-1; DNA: TGTGCCAGCAGCCAAGACCTTTTCATGAACACTGAAGCTTTCTTT; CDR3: CASSQDLFMNTEAFF
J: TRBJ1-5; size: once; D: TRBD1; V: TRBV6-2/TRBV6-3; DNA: TGTGCCAGCAGTTATACGGACAGGGGATATAGCAATCAGCCCCAGCATTTT; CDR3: CASSYTDRGYSNQPQHF
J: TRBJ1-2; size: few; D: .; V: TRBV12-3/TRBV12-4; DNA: TGTGCCAGCAGTACAAGCCCCGGTTTCTATGGCTACACCTTC; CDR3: CASSTSPGFYGYTF
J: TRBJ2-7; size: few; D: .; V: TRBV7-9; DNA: TGTGCCAGCAGCTTACCCGGGGCAACTTACGAGCAGTACTTC; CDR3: CASSLPGATYEQYF
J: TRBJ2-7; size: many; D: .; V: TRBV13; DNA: TGTGCCAGCAGCCCGGGACTCGCGGATTACGAGCAGTACTTC; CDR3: CASSPGLADYEQYF
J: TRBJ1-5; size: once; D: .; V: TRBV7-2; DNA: TGTGCCAGCAGCTTAGTGGTAGGGATGGGCGATCAGCCCCAGCATTTT; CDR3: CASSLVVGMGDQPQHF
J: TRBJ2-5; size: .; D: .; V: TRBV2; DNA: TGTGCCAGCAGTGAGGACCGGACAACCCAGTACTTC; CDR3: CASSEDRTTQYF
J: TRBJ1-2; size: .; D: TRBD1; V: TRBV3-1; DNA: TGTGCCACCCTAAGTTCGGGGACAGTACGAAACTATGGCTACACCTTC; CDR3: CATLSSGTVRNYGYTF
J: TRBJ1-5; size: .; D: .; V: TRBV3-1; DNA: TGTGCCAGCAGCCCAGCCGGGACCATCAATCAGCCCCAGCATTTT; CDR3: CASSPAGTINQPQHF
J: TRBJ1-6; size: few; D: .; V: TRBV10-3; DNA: TGTGCCATCGGCGAGGATTATAATTCACCCCTCCACTTT; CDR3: CAIGEDYNSPLHF
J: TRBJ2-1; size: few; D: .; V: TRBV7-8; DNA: TGTGCCAGCACCAATCAAGCTGGGTCCTACAATGAGCAGTTCTTC; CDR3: CASTNQAGSYNEQFF
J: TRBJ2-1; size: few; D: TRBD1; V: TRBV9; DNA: TGTGCCAGCAGCTCACGTCCCGGGACAGGGACCTACTACAATGAGCAGTTCTTC; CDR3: CASSSRPGTGTYYNEQFF
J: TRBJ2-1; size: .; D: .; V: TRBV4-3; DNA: TGCGCCAGCAGCCAAGGGATAGCGTCCTACAATGAGCAGTTCTTC; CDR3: CASSQGIASYNEQFF
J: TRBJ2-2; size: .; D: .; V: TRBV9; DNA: TGTGCCAGCAGCGTAGAACCAGGTCTTGGGGAGCTGTTTTTT; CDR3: CASSVEPGLGELFF
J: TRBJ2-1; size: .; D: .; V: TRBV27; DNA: TGTGCCAGCAGTTTAAGAGGGGATCCCCCCAATGAGCAGTTCTTC; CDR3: CASSLRGDPPNEQFF
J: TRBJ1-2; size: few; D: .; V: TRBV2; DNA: TGTGCCAGCAGTGGCGGACGGATAGATGGCTACACCTTC; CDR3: CASSGGRIDGYTF
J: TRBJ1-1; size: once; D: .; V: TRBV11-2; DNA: TGTGCCAGCAGCTTAGTTGGTCGGAGCGGGGACCCTGAAGCTTTCTTT; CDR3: CASSLVGRSGDPEAFF